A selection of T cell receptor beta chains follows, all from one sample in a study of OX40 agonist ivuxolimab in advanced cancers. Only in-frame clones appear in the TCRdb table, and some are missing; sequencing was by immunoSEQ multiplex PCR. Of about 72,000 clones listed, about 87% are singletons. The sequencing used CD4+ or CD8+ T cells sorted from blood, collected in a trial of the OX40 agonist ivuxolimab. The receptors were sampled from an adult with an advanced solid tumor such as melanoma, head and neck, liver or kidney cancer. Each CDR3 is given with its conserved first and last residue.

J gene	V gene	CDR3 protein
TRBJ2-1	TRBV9	CASSVGSGLSYNEQFF
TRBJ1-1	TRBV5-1	CASSLEGSYTEAFF
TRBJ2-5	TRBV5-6	CASSLSFNTRGSVGETQYF
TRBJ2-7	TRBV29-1	CSVSNRGEQYF
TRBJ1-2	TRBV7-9	CASSYRGSGIGYYGYTF
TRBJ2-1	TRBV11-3	CASSFGGPPNEQFF
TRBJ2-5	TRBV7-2	CASSARRVQETQYF
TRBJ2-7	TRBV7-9	CASSSLDRSIYEQYF
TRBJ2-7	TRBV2	CASKRDWREQYF
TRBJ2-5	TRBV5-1	CASSWGTGGGQETQYF
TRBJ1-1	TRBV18	CASSPGAGFGTEAFF
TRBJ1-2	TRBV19	CASSIDLQTGGYGYTF
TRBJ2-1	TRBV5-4	CASSYRDSYNEQFF
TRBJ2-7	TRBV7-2	CASSSPDRANEQYF
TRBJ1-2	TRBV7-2	CASSLTGTSNYGYTF
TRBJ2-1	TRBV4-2	CASSQDPGRGPTYNEQFF
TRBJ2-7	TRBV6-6	CASRPTGAYEQYF